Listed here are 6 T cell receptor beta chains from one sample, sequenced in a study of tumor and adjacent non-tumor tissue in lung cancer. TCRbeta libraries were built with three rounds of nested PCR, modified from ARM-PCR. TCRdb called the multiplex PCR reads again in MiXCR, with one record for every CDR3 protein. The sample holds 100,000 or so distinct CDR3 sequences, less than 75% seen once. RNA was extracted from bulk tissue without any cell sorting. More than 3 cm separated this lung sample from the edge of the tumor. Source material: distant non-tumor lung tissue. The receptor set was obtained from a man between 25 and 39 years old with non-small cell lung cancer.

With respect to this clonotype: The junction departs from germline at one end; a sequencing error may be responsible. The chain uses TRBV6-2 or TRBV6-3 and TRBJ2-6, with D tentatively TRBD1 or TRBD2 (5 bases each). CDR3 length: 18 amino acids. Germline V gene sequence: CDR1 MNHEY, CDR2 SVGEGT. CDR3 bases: TGTGCCAGCAGTTACATGGGGGACCCCATCTCTGGGGCCAACGTCCTGACATTC. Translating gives CASSYMGDPISGANVLTF.

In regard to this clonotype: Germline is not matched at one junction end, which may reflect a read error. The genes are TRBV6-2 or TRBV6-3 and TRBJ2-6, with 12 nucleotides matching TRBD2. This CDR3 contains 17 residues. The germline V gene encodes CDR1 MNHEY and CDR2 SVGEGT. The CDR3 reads CASSYSTSGGGVNVLTF. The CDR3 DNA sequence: TGTGCCAGCAGCTACTCGACTAGCGGGGGTGGGGTCAACGTCCTGACTTTC.

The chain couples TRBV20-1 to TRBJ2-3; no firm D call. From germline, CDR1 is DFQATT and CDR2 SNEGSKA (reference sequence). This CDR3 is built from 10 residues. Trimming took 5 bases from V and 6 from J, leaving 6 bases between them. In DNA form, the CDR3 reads TGCAGTGCTCTCCATGATACGCAGTATTTT. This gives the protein CSALHDTQYF.

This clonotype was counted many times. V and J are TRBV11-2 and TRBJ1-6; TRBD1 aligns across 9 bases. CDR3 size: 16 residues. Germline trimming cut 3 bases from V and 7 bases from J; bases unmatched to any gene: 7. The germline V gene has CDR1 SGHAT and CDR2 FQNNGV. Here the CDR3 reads CASSLTSGTGNSPLHF. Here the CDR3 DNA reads TGTGCCAGCAGCTTGACCTCCGGGACAGGGAATTCACCCCTCCACTTT.

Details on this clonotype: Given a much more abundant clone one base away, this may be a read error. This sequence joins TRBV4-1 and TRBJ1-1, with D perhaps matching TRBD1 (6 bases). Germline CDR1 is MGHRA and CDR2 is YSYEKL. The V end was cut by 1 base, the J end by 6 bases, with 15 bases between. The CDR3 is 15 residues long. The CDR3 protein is CASSQVRRGSAEAFF. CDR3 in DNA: TGCGCCAGCAGCCAAGTGAGGAGGGGGAGTGCTGAAGCTTTCTTT.

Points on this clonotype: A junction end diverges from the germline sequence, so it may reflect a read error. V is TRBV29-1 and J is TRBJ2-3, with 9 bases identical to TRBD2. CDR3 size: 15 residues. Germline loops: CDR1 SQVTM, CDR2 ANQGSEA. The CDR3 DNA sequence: TGCTGCGTCGAAGCCGCTAGCGGGGCCACATATACGCAGTATTTT. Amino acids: CCVEAASGATYTQYF.